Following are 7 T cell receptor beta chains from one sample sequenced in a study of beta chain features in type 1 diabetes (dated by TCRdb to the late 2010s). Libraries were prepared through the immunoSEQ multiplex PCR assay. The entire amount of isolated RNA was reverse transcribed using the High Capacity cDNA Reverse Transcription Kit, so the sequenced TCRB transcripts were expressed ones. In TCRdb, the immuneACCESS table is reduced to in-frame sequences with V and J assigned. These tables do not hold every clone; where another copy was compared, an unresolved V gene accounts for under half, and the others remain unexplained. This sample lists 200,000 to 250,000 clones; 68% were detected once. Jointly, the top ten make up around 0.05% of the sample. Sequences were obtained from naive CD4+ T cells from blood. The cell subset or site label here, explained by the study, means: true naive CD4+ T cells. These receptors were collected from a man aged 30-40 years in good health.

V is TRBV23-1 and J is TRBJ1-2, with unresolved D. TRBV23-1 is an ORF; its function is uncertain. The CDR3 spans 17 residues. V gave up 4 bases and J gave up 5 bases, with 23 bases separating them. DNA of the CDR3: TGCGCCAGCAGTCCCCTCCGGTTGGACGGAAAGAGATATGGCTACACCTTC. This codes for CASSPLRLDGKRYGYTF.

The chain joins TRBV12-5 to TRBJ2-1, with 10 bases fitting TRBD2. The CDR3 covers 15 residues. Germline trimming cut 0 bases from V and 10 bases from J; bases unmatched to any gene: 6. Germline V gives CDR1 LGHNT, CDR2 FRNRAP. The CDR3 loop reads CASGLVQSGRGEQFF. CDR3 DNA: TGTGCTAGTGGTTTGGTACAGAGCGGGAGGGGCGAGCAGTTCTTC.

This CDR3 is CASSESRWTYSPLHF. The CDR3 DNA reads TGTGCCAGCAGTGAAAGTCGGTGGACCTATTCACCCCTCCACTTT. The chain employs TRBV25-1 and TRBJ1-6; no definite D call. Trimming removed 2 bases at V and 8 bases at J, with 13 bases between. Per germline, CDR1 MGHDK and CDR2 SYGVNS. The CDR3 is 15 residues long. The full variable domain, in which reference TRBV25-1 and TRBJ1-6 provide the parts outside the CDR3, is EADIYQTPRYLVIGTGKKITLECSQTMGHDKMYWYQQDPGMELHLIHYSYGVNSTEKGDLSSESTVSRIRTEHFPLTLESARPSHTSQYLCASSESRWTYSPLHFGNGTRLTVT.

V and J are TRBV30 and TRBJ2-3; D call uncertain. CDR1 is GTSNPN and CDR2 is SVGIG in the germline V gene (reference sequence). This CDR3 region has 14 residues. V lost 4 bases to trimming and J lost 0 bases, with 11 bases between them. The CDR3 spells CAWKWTTSTDTQYF. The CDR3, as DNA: TGTGCCTGGAAGTGGACGACTAGCACAGATACGCAGTATTTT.

The CDR3 nucleotides read TGTGCCAGCAGCTTGAATGACCGGGGAAAACAGTTCTTC. It translates to CASSLNDRGKQFF. The gene calls are TRBV7-2 and TRBJ2-1; tentatively, D is TRBD2 (5 bases). V was clipped by 3 bases and J by 13 bases, with 16 bases between them. The CDR3 loop spans 13 amino acids. Germline V gene data show CDR1 as SGHTA and CDR2 as FQGNSA.

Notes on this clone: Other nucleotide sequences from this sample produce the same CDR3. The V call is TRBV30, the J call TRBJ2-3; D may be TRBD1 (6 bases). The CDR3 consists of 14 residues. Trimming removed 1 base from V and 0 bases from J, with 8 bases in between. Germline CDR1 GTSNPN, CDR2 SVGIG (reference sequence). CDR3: CAWSATGSTDTQYF. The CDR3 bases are TGTGCCTGGAGTGCCACAGGGAGCACAGATACGCAGTATTTT.

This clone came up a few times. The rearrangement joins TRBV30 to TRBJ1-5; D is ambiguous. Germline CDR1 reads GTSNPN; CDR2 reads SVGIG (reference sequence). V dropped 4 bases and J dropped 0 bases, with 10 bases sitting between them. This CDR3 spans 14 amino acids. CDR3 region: CAWNPGSSNQPQHF. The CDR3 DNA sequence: TGTGCCTGGAATCCGGGAAGTAGCAATCAGCCCCAGCATTTT.